These T cell receptor beta chains were read from a single sample in a study of blood T cells in healthy people across ages. TCRdb used MiXCR to reprocess the 5' RACE reads, holding one entry per CDR3 protein. Among about 1.8 million distinct CDR3 sequences listed, roughly 49% were seen once. Sequenced material: blood. The receptors were sampled from a woman aged 40 to 50 in good health. Each CDR3 is given with its conserved first and last residue.

TRBV7-2 CASSRIPGLAGETQYF
TRBV28 CASSRGTATYGYTF
TRBV4-3 CASSQDRAVERLKNEQFF
TRBV7-2 CASRVSGTGRETQYF
TRBV12-3/TRBV12-4 CAIKKTGPGELFF
TRBV20-1 CSGEVTGGGLKIRQFF
TRBV5-6 CASSPGLLRETQFF
TRBV10-3 CAIAGGLVETQYF
TRBV4-3 CASSRHRNSYEQYF
TRBV2 CASTVTISSFDRGDYGYTF
TRBV14 CASSQELLAGGHNEQFF
TRBV29-1 CSVGGGSGGVTDTQYF
TRBV6-2/TRBV6-3 CASSYGRTGISNQPQHF
TRBV7-9 CASSLTGGSSYEQYF
TRBV20-1 CSAAGLADSYEQYF
TRBV5-1 CASSFLQGGSTDTQYF
TRBV20-1 CSARELSGDSYGYTF
TRBV6-1 CASRGQGQSYNEQFF
TRBV3-1 CASSQDRRLGAFF
TRBV3-1 CASKRRGGITDTQYF
TRBV6-2/TRBV6-3 CASSYPGYTF
TRBV7-2 CASSLYGPLAGDYEQYF
TRBV20-1 CSASKGQGLGSGYTF
TRBV7-8 CASSLAVVFISDTQYF
TRBV14 CASSQGWLANEQFF
TRBV7-7 CASSLGPGSAYEQYF
TRBV14 CASSQVMAGGMDEAFF
TRBV6-6 CASRPLRPQAETQYF
TRBV20-1 CSAEALTVGTEAFF
TRBV7-9 CASSRTGTASNEQFF
TRBV6-2/TRBV6-3 CASRLDGLYNEQFF
TRBV28 CASSLGWGTYGYTF
TRBV10-3 CAISESGQGVYEQYF
TRBV2 CASSLSGQIYGYTF
TRBV3-1 CASSRGRAWGTDTQYF
TRBV20-1 CRPLGSSEQFF
TRBV7-9 CASSTGPPRGYGYTF
TRBV20-1 CSARDGGAWGSYEQYF